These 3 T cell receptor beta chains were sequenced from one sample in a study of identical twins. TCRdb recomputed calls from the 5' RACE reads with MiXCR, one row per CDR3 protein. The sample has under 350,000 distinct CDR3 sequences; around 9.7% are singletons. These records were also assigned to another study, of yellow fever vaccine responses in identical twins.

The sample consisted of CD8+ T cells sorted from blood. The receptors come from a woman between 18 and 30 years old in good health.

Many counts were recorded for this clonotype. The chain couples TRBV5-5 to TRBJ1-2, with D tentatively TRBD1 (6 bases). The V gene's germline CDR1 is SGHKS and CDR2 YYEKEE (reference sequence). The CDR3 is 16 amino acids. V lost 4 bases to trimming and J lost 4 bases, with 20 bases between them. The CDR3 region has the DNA TGTGCCAGCAGCCTGGGGGCCTGGACAGAAGTCTATGGCTACACCTTC. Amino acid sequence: CASSLGAWTEVYGYTF.

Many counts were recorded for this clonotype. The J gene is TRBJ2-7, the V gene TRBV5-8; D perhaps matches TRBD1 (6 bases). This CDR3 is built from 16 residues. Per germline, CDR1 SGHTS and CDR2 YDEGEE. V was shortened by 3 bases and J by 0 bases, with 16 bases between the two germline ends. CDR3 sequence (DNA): TGTGCCAGCAGCTCGCCGACAGGTTTAAGCTCCTACGAGCAGTACTTC. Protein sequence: CASSSPTGLSSYEQYF.

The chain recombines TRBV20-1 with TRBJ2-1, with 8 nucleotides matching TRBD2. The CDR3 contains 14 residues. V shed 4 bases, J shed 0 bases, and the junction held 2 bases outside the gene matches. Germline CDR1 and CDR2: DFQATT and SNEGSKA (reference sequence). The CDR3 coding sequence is TGCAGTGCTATGGGACTAGGCTCCTACAATGAGCAGTTCTTC. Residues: CSAMGLGSYNEQFF.